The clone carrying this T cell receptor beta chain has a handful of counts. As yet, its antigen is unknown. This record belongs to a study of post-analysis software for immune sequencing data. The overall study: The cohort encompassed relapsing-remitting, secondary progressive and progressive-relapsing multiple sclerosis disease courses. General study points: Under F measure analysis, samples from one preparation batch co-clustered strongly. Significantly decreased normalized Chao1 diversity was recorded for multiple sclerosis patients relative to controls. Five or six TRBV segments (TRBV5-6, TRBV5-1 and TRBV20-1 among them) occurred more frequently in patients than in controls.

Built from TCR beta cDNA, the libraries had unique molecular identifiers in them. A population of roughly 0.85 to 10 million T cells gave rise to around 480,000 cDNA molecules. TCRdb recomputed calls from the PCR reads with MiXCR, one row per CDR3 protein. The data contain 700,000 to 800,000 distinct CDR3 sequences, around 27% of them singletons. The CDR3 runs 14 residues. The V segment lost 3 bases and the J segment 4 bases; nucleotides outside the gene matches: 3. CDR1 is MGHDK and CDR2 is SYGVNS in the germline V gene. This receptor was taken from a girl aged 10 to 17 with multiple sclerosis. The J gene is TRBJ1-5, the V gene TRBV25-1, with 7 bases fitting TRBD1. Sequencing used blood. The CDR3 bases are TGTGCCAGCAGTGATCCAGGGGGGAATCAGCCCCAGCATTTT. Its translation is CASSDPGGNQPQHF.